The clone carrying this T cell receptor (beta chain) occurred once. Its target is not known. This sample is part of a study of T cell clonotyping in hematopoietic cell transplantation. In the study overall: Recipient samples before transplant were obtained post-cytoreduction. Study findings and constraints: Cells were unsorted, so CD4 and CD8 contributions were not separated. After transplant, recipient diversity fell while pathologically expanded clonotypes grew through day 180.

CDR1 ENHRY and CDR2 SYGVKD come from the germline V gene. This CDR3 spans 14 amino acids. Losses at the gene ends were 2 bases for V and 1 base for J; bases not matched to a gene: 1. Clones were read by immunoSEQ multiplex PCR, and TCRdb kept only the in-frame ones, dropping some. The sample yields tens of thousands of clones, just over 85% seen once. Regarding time point: recipient sample about 28 days before transplant, after cytoreduction. Blood collection times were about day -28 and days 30, 100, 180 posttransplant. The sequencing used peripheral blood mononuclear cells, collected before stem cell transplant. The sequence was obtained from a man in his 60s with biphenotypic leukemia. Some clones in this sample may be carry-over from other donors' samples. The chain joins TRBV10-3 to TRBJ2-7, with 8 positions matching TRBD2. The CDR3 spells CAISETSGSYEQYF. The CDR3 bases are TGTGCCATCAGTGAGACTAGCGGTTCCTACGAGCAGTACTTC.